This T cell receptor beta chain comes out of a study of T cell responses to AZD1222 COVID-19 vaccine. Findings and caveats of the study: Donors were mostly white British, more females; clonal diversity possibly underestimated. Nearly half of spike-specific TCRs reportedly target unmutated variant regions. Dominant at 160-218 and 743-854, vaccine-associated CD4 TCRs also spanned spike.

Clones were sequenced by immunoSEQ multiplex PCR, and TCRdb holds only the in-frame ones, with some missing. The sample holds over 95,000 clones, approximately 84% seen once. Trimming cost V 1 base and J 6 bases, with 12 bases left between them. From germline, CDR1 is MGHRA and CDR2 YSYEKL. The CDR3 is 14 amino acids. As to this clone: Its antigen is undetermined.

The genes are TRBV4-1 and TRBJ1-2; D unclear. The sequencing used peripheral blood, collected 28 days after the second AZD1222 dose. The sequence came from an adult who received the AZD1222 COVID-19 vaccine. The CDR3 loop is CASSQGFREHGYTF. DNA for the CDR3: TGCGCCAGCAGCCAAGGGTTCAGAGAACATGGCTACACCTTC.